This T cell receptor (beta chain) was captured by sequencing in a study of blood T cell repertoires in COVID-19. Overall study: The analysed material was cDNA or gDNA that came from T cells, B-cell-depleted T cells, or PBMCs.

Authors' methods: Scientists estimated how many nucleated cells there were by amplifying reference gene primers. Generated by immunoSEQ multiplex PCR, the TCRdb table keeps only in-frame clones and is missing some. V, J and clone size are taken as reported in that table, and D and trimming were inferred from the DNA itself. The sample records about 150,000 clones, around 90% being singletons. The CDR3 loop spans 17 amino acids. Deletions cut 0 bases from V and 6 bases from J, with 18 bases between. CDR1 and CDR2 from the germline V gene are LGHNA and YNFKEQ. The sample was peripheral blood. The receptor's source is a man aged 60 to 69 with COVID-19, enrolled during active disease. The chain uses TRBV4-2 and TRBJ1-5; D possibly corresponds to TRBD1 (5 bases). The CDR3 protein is CASSQDRGLGRIQPQHF. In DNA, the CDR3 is TGTGCCAGCAGCCAAGACCGGGGACTCGGTAGGATTCAGCCCCAGCATTTT.